The clone carrying this TCR beta chain appeared many times. Its antigen is unidentified. This record comes from a study of blood T cells in healthy people across ages. Study observations and caveats: From one million sequenced T cells, diversity estimates were lower bounds.

This CDR3 has 13 residues. V was pared by 0 bases and J by 0 bases, with 4 bases between. Germline loops: CDR1 DFQATT, CDR2 SNEGSKA (reference sequence). Next came a second PCR, run for about 7 to 12 cycles, which used a sample-barcoded 5' primer along with a J-beta primer mix. TCRdb processed the 5' RACE reads anew with MiXCR; each CDR3 protein has one entry. This table has about 1.4 million distinct CDR3 sequences, 55% to 75% appearing once. The sample comprised blood. This chain connects TRBV20-1 to TRBJ2-3; D call uncertain. The TCR was taken from a young man in good health. CDR3 in DNA: TGCAGTGCTAGAGAAACTAGCACAGATACGCAGTATTTT. Encoded protein: CSARETSTDTQYF.